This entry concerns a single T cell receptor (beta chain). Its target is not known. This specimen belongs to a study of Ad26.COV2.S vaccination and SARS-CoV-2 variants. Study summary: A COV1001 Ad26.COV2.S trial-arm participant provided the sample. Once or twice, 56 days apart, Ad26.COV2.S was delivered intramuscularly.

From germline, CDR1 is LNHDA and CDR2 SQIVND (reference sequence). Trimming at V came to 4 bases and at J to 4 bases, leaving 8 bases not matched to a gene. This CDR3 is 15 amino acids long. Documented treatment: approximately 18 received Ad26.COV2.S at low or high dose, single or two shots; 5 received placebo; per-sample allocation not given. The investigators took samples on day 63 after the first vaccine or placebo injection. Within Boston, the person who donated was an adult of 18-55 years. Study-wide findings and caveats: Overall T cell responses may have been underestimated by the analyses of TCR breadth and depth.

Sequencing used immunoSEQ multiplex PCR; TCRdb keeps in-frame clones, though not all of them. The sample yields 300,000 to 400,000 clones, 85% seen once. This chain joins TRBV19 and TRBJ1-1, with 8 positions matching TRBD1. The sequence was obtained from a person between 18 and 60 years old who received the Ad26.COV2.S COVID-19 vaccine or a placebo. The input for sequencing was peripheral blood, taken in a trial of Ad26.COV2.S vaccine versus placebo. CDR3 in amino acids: CASSTPPGTGTEAFF. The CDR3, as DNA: TGTGCCAGTAGTACCCCCCCCGGGACAGGCACTGAAGCTTTCTTT.